Listed here are 29 T cell receptor beta chains from one sample, sequenced in a study of cytomegalovirus exposure and HLA in healthy donors (dated by TCRdb to the late 2010s). The method was the immunoSEQ multiplex PCR assay. A mixture of 60 forward primers for TCR Vbeta segments and 13 reverse primers for TCR Jbeta segments was used in the multiplex PCR. TCRdb carries this immuneACCESS record with in-frame sequences only. Its versions omit some clonotypes, under half of them owing to an unresolved V gene in the studies checked, with the rest unexplained. This sample comprises about 130,000 clones, less than 85% of them detected only once. Together, the top ten hold about 8.9% of the sample. Source material: PBMCs. The receptors here all came from a man in his thirties or forties in good health and CMV-seropositive.

The rearrangement links TRBV21-1 to TRBJ1-2; TRBD1 is the table's D call and was not checked against the DNA. TRBV21-1 constitutes a pseudogene. This CDR3 contains 14 residues. The CDR3 spells CATPGGTDNYGYTF. Written as DNA, the CDR3 is TGTGCCACCCCCGGCGGGACAGATAACTATGGCTACACCTTC.

The genes are TRBV4-1 and TRBJ2-7; 9 positions match TRBD1. With V trimmed by 4 bases and J by 4 bases, 8 bases remained unmatched. Germline V gives CDR1 MGHRA, CDR2 YSYEKL. The CDR3 spans 15 residues. The CDR3 DNA reads TGCGCCAGCAGCCCAGGGGGACAGGGTAGTTACGAGCAGTACTTC. It translates to CASSPGGQGSYEQYF.

The chain links TRBV5-1 to TRBJ1-4, with D possibly matching TRBD1 (5 bases). CDR1 and CDR2 from the germline V gene are SGHRS and YFSETQ. V lost 0 bases, J lost 4 bases, and 7 bases lay in between. The CDR3 runs 14 residues. CDR3 DNA: TGCGCCAGCAGCTTGGTACAGGTTAATGAAAAACTGTTTTTT. It yields the protein CASSLVQVNEKLFF.

The chain recombines TRBV6-6 with TRBJ1-2, with D perhaps matching TRBD1 (6 bases). Looked up from germline, CDR1 is MNHNY and CDR2 is SVGAGI (reference sequence). V lost 7 bases, J lost 2 bases, and 14 bases lay in between. CDR3 length equals 14 residues. CDR3 sequence reads: CASKQDTGNYGYTF. As DNA, the CDR3 is TGTGCCAGCAAGCAAGATACAGGGAACTATGGCTACACCTTC.

The chain carries TRBV2 and TRBJ2-4; D remains unclear. The CDR3 consists of 12 residues. CDR1 is SNHLY, CDR2 FYNNEI, per germline. Trimming cost V 7 bases and J 0 bases, with 4 bases left between them. CDR3 protein: CASTGAKNIQYF. CDR3 DNA: TGTGCCAGCACGGGAGCCAAAAACATTCAGTACTTC.

This chain links TRBV10-1 with TRBJ1-1; 9 bases fit TRBD1. The CDR3 has 17 amino acids. V lost 7 bases and J lost 4; bases outside the gene matches: 16. Germline V lookup: CDR1 WNHNN, CDR2 SYGVQD (reference sequence). The CDR3 nucleotides are TGCGCCAGCAATGACGCCCCGGGGACAGGGTACCGCACTGAAGCTTTCTTT. Its protein product is CASNDAPGTGYRTEAFF.

The chain uses TRBV19 and TRBJ2-2; the D gene is possibly TRBD2 (7 bases). Germline V gives CDR1 LNHDA, CDR2 SQIVND (reference sequence). The CDR3 consists of 16 residues. V lost 4 bases to trimming and J lost 5 bases, with 17 bases between them. CDR3 region: CASSKRGGSGTGELFF. CDR3 nucleotide sequence: TGTGCCAGTAGTAAAAGGGGGGGTTCTGGGACCGGGGAGCTGTTTTTT.

The rearrangement uses TRBV29-1 and TRBJ2-3; D gene ambiguous. The germline V gene encodes CDR1 SQVTM and CDR2 ANQGSEA. The length of the CDR3 is 14 residues. V lost 4 bases and J lost 4, with 15 bases in between. CDR3 in DNA: TGCAGCGTTGTTGGCGATAAGAGCGCAGATACGCAGTATTTT. Its protein product is CSVVGDKSADTQYF.

The rearrangement joins TRBV9 to TRBJ2-5; TRBD1 is a possible D gene (5 bases). The tail of the sequence fits TRBJ2-7 better, so the J call may be wrong. There are 16 residues in the CDR3. Per germline, CDR1 SGDLS and CDR2 YYNGEE. This CDR3 reads CASSLGKGPSAYEQYF. The CDR3 nucleotides are TGTGCCAGCAGTCTCGGCAAGGGGCCGTCGGCCTACGAGCAGTACTTC.

The chain carries TRBV18 and TRBJ1-1; D perhaps matches TRBD1 (5 bases). Germline assignment: CDR1 KGHSH and CDR2 LQKENI. The length of the CDR3 is 15 residues. Trimming took 5 bases from V and 3 from J, leaving 16 bases between them. Here the CDR3 reads CASSSPIGVDTEAFF. In DNA form, the CDR3 reads TGTGCCAGCTCATCTCCGATAGGGGTTGACACTGAAGCTTTCTTT. Combining the CDR3 with reference TRBV18 and TRBJ1-1 gives the whole variable domain NAGVMQNPRHLVRRRGQEARLRCSPMKGHSHVYWYRQLPEEGLKFMVYLQKENIIDESGMPKERFSAEFPKEGPSILRIQQVVRGDSAAYFCASSSPIGVDTEAFFGQGTRLTVV.

V and J are TRBV27 and TRBJ2-3; tentative D call: TRBD2 (5 bases). Trimming cost V 3 bases and J 2 bases, with 12 bases left between them. This CDR3 region has 15 residues. From germline, CDR1 is MNHEY and CDR2 SMNVEV (reference sequence). The CDR3 region has the DNA TGTGCCAGCAGTTTCGGGCTAGCCCACACAGATACGCAGTATTTT. Protein sequence: CASSFGLAHTDTQYF.

The genes are TRBV7-9 and TRBJ1-2; D is unresolved. V was pared by 6 bases and J by 8 bases, with 19 bases between. The length of the CDR3 is 14 residues. Germline V gene lookup returns CDR1 SEHNR and CDR2 FQNEAQ (reference sequence). The CDR3 nucleotides read TGTGCCAGCAGTTACTCGGGGAGGGATCGCGGCTACACCTTC. This translates into CASSYSGRDRGYTF.

This chain links TRBV13 with TRBJ2-2, with 7 bases lining up with TRBD1. The J segment lost 2 bases and the V segment lost 5 bases, leaving 5 bases of the junction unmatched. Germline CDR1 reads PRHDT; CDR2 reads FYEKMQ (reference sequence). The CDR3 runs 15 residues. The CDR3 nucleotides read TGTGCCAGCAGCATGGGACAGATTAACACCGGGGAGCTGTTTTTT. Its translation: CASSMGQINTGELFF.

The chain carries TRBV2 and TRBJ2-7; 9 bases map to TRBD1. The CDR3 has 13 residues. CDR1 and CDR2 from the germline V gene are SNHLY and FYNNEI. The ends lost 6 bases at V and 5 bases at J; junction bases unmatched: 5. The CDR3, as DNA: TGTGCCAGCAGGGGACAGGGAAGCGACGAGCAGTACTTC. Encoded protein: CASRGQGSDEQYF.

This sequence joins TRBV4-2 and TRBJ2-1; 9 bases match TRBD2. J lost 5 bases, V lost 2 bases, and 7 bases had no gene match. Germline lookup yields CDR1 LGHNA and CDR2 YNFKEQ. The CDR3 runs 16 residues. As DNA, the CDR3 is TGTGCCAGCAGCCAAACGACTAGCGGCCCGGACAATGAGCAGTTCTTC. This codes for CASSQTTSGPDNEQFF.

The J gene is TRBJ1-5, the V gene TRBV29-1; tentative D call: TRBD1 (6 bases). V gave up 7 bases and J gave up 5 bases, with 21 bases separating them. The CDR3 totals 15 residues. Germline assignment: CDR1 SQVTM and CDR2 ANQGSEA. The chain's CDR3 is CSASTGTNRDQPQHF. The CDR3 region has the DNA TGCAGCGCCAGCACCGGGACAAACAGAGATCAGCCCCAGCATTTT.

CDR3 in amino acids: CASSLGLAFYEQYF. DNA for the CDR3: TGTGCCAGCAGCTTAGGACTAGCTTTTTACGAGCAGTACTTC. The chain uses TRBV5-6 and TRBJ2-7, with 8 nucleotides matching TRBD2. Germline-derived CDR1 and CDR2 are SGHDT and YYEEEE. With V trimmed by 2 bases and J by 4 bases, 5 bases remained unmatched. The CDR3 consists of 14 residues.

The V gene is TRBV25-1, the J gene TRBJ1-6; 8 nucleotides agree with TRBD1. The CDR3 has 14 amino acids. Germline V lookup: CDR1 MGHDK, CDR2 SYGVNS. The ends lost 6 bases at V and 8 bases at J; junction bases unmatched: 6. Here the CDR3 DNA reads TGTGCCAGCAGCAAAGGACAGGGTTATTCACCCCTCCACTTT. Protein: CASSKGQGYSPLHF.

The genes are TRBV10-1 and TRBJ2-5; D gene unclear. The CDR3 covers 13 residues. V was shortened by 2 bases and J by 5 bases, with 9 bases between the two germline ends. Germline V gene lookup returns CDR1 WNHNN and CDR2 SYGVQD (reference sequence). CDR3 coding DNA: TGCGCCAGCAGTGAGGAATTTGCGGAGACCCAGTACTTC. This codes for CASSEEFAETQYF.

The chain uses TRBV6-6 and TRBJ2-1; 8 positions agree with TRBD2. Losses at the gene ends were 0 bases for V and 14 bases for J; bases not matched to a gene: 9. This CDR3 has 14 residues. The germline gives CDR1 MNHNY, CDR2 SVGAGI (reference sequence). The CDR3 bases are TGTGCCAGCAGTTACTCTTTGGTCGGGGGGGAAGAGTTCTTC. Its translation: CASSYSLVGGEEFF.

This chain connects TRBV13 to TRBJ1-4; weak D call: TRBD1 (5 bases). Germline values: CDR1 PRHDT, CDR2 FYEKMQ (reference sequence). This CDR3 has 15 residues. The V end lost 5 bases, the J end lost 4 bases, and 14 bases lay between the germline ends. The CDR3 sequence is CASSLNRNFNEKLFF. In DNA, the CDR3 is TGTGCCAGCAGCCTCAACAGGAATTTTAATGAAAAACTGTTTTTT. Based on the CDR3 plus reference TRBV13 and TRBJ1-4, the full variable domain is AAGVIQSPRHLIKEKRETATLKCYPIPRHDTVYWYQQGPGQDPQFLISFYEKMQSDKGSIPDRFSAQQFSDYHSELNMSSLELGDSALYFCASSLNRNFNEKLFFGSGTQLSVL.

The V and J genes are TRBV27 and TRBJ2-1; a weak D match, TRBD2 (5 bases). This CDR3 comprises 16 residues. V lost 3 bases, J lost 0 bases, and 12 bases lay in between. CDR1 and CDR2 from the germline V gene are MNHEY and SMNVEV (reference sequence). The CDR3 DNA sequence: TGTGCCAGCAGTTTTTGGACTGGCGGCTCCTACAATGAGCAGTTCTTC. Translated, it gives CASSFWTGGSYNEQFF.

This clone was recorded only once. V gene TRBV30 combines with J gene TRBJ2-7, with TRBD2 as a possible D gene (6 bases). The germline gives CDR1 GTSNPN, CDR2 SVGIG (reference sequence). V was pared by 2 bases and J by 3 bases, with 20 bases between. The CDR3 loop spans 16 amino acids. CDR3 sequence: CAWSKGAGSIGYEQYF. The CDR3 DNA reads as TGTGCCTGGAGTAAGGGTGCGGGGAGTATCGGCTACGAGCAGTACTTC.

This chain connects TRBV11-1 to TRBJ1-1, with D hard to call. V was pared by 1 base and J by 4 bases, with 7 bases between. Germline CDR1 is SGHAT and CDR2 is FQDESV (reference sequence). The length of the CDR3 is 13 residues. The CDR3 protein is CASSLGLSTEAFF. The CDR3 DNA is TGTGCCAGCAGCTTAGGACTGAGCACTGAAGCTTTCTTT.

The J gene is TRBJ1-2, the V gene TRBV15; 8 bases match TRBD1. The germline gives CDR1 LNHNV, CDR2 YYDKDF (reference sequence). The CDR3 is 14 residues long. J lost 0 bases, V lost 6 bases, and 3 bases had no gene match. The chain's CDR3 is CATREDRANYGYTF. The CDR3 DNA follows: TGTGCCACCAGAGAGGACAGGGCTAACTATGGCTACACCTTC.

The CDR3 bases are TGCGCCAGCAGCTGGGGGACTAGCAGTCAAGAGACCCAGTACTTC. Translating it yields CASSWGTSSQETQYF. The chain has TRBV5-1 and TRBJ2-5; 9 bases fit TRBD2. Germline V gene lookup returns CDR1 SGHRS and CDR2 YFSETQ. The V gene end was trimmed by 3 bases and the J gene end by 2 bases; junction bases not matched to a gene: 5. CDR3 size: 15 residues.

This rearrangement joins TRBV6-1 to TRBJ1-5, with TRBD1 identical over 11 bases. V lost 4 bases, J lost 7 bases, and 9 bases stayed unmatched. This CDR3 has 16 amino acids. Germline CDR1 is MNHNS and CDR2 is SASEGT. The DNA for the CDR3 is TGTGCCAGCAGTGGATCCGGGACAGGGGGGAGACAGCCCCAGCATTTT. It is translated as CASSGSGTGGRQPQHF.

The chain has TRBV7-9 and TRBJ1-2; D unclear. Deletions cut 5 bases from V and 4 bases from J, with 14 bases between. Germline loops: CDR1 SEHNR, CDR2 FQNEAQ (reference sequence). The CDR3 spans 14 residues. The CDR3 DNA reads TGTGCCAGCAGCCCCGGGTCGGCGGGCTATGGCTACACCTTC. It is translated as CASSPGSAGYGYTF.

This sequence joins TRBV2 and TRBJ2-7, with D possibly TRBD1 on 6 matching bases. V lost 1 base to trimming and J lost 5 bases, with 15 bases between them. CDR3 length: 15 amino acids. Germline-derived CDR1 and CDR2 are SNHLY and FYNNEI. Here the CDR3 reads CASSEVQGPSHEQYF. The CDR3 DNA sequence: TGTGCCAGCAGTGAAGTACAGGGTCCCAGCCACGAGCAGTACTTC.